This TCR beta chain was identified in a study of T cell responses to AZD1222 COVID-19 vaccine. Overall study context: Timing groups of about 4 and about 12 weeks for second doses were pooled. Study results and caveats: White British donors predominated, females outnumbered males, and clonal diversity was possibly underestimated. Baseline antibody screening turned up just six or seven seropositive AZD1222 recipients.

V was cut by 3 bases and J by 7 bases, with 9 bases left in between. The CDR3 is made up of 12 amino acids. TCRdb keeps only in-frame clones here, not all; method: immunoSEQ multiplex PCR. The sample contains 150,000 to 170,000 clones, roughly nine tenths of which appear only once. A remark on this clone: Its antigen is not known.

This TCR was recovered from an adult in good health. The sample here was peripheral blood, taken on day 0 of AZD1222 vaccination. The V call is TRBV12-3 or TRBV12-4, the J call TRBJ1-2; D is uncertain. The CDR3 loop is CASSFSAAGYTF. The CDR3 nucleotides read TGTGCCAGCAGTTTTAGTGCTGCTGGCTACACCTTC.